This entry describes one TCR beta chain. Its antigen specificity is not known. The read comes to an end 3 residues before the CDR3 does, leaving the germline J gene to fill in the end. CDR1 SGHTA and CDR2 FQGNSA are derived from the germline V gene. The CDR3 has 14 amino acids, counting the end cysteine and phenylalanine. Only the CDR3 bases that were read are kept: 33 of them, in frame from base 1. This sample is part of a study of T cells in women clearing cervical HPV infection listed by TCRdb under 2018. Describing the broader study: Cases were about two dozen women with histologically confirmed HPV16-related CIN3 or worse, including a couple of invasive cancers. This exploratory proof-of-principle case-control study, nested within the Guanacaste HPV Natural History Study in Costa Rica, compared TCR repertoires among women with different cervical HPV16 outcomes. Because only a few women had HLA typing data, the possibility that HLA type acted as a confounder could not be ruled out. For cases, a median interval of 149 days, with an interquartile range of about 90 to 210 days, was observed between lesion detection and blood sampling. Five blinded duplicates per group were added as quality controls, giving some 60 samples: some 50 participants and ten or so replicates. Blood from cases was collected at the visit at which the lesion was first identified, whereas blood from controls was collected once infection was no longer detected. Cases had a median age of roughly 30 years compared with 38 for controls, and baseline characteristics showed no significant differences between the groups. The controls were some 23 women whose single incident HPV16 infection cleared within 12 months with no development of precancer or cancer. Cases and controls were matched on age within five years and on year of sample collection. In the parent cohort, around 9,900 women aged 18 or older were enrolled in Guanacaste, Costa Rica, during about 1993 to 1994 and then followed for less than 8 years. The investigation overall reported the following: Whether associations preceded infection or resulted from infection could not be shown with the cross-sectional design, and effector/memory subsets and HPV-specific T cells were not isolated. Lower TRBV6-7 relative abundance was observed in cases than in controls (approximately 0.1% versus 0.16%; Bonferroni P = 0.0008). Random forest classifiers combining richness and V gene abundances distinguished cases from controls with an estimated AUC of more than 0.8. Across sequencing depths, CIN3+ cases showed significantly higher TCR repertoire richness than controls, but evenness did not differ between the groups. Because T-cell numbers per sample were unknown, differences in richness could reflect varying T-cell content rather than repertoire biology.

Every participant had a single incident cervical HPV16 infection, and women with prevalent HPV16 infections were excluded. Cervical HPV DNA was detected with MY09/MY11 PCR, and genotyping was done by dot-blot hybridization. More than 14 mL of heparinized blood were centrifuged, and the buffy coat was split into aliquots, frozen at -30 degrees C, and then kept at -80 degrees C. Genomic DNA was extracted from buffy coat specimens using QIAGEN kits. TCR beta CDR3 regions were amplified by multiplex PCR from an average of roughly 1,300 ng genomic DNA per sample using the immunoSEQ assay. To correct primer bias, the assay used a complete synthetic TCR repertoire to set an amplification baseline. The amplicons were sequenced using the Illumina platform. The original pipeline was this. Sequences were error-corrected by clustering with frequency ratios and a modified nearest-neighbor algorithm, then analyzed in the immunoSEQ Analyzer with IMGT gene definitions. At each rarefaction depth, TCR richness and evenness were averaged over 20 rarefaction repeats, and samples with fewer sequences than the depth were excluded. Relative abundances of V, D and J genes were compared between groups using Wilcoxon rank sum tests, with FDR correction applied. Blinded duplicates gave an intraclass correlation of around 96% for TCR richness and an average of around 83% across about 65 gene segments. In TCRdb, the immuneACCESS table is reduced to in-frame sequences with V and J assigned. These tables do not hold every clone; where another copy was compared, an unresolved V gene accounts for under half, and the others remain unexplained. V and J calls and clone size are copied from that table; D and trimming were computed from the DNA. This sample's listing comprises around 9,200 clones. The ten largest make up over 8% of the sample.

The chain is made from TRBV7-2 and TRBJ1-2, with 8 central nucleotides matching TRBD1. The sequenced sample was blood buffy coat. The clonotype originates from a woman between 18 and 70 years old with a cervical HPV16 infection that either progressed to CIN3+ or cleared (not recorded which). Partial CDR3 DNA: TGTGCCAGCAGTCAGGGGGCGAGCCCGACTAGC. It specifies CASSQGASPTS. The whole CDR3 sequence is CASSQGASPTSYTF.